The entry below gives a single T cell receptor beta chain sequence along with its context. This table comes from immunoSEQ multiplex PCR, and its TCRdb copy is limited to in-frame clones, with some not included. Of 20,000 to 30,000 clones listed, 55% to 85% are singletons. The CDR3 length is 16 residues. Trimming cost V 4 bases and J 0 bases; bases outside gene matches: 5. In germline, CDR1 is SGHNT, CDR2 YENEEA. The data derive from a study of pediatric ulcerative colitis. The rectum was sampled with one to two pinch biopsies at colonoscopy. This rearrangement joins TRBV11-3 to TRBJ2-2; 7 positions match TRBD2. This clonotype was obtained from a boy aged 10-17 years with severe ulcerative colitis. The sample was gut tissue. The CDR3 region has the DNA TGTGCCAGCAGCTCTTGGGACTATACGAACACCGGGGAGCTGTTTTTT. Translation gives CASSSWDYTNTGELFF.